Shown below are 7 T cell receptor beta chains from a single sample sequenced in a study of cytomegalovirus exposure and HLA in healthy donors. The table came from immunoSEQ multiplex PCR; TCRdb's copy has only in-frame clones and leaves some out. The sample includes some 270,000 clones, 80% to 90% of them seen just once. What was sequenced was PBMCs. These receptors originate from a woman aged 18-29 years in good health and CMV-seronegative.

The gene calls are TRBV11-1 and TRBJ2-2, with a possible D match to TRBD1 (5 bases). CDR3 length equals 15 residues. The V end lost 1 base, the J end lost 6 bases, and 12 bases lay between the germline ends. Germline V lookup: CDR1 SGHAT, CDR2 FQDESV (reference sequence). The CDR3 protein is CASSLVPGLAGELFF. CDR3 DNA: TGTGCCAGCAGCTTAGTTCCAGGGTTGGCCGGGGAGCTGTTTTTT.

As for this clone: Other DNA sequences of this sample code for an identical CDR3. The chain joins TRBV6-5 to TRBJ2-1; D is possibly TRBD2 (5 bases). Germline values: CDR1 MNHEY, CDR2 SVGAGI. Trimming left V 5 bases short and J 3 bases short, with 8 bases between. The CDR3 sequence is 13 residues long. In nucleotides, the CDR3 is TGTGCCAGCAGTCCTGGACTCTACAATGAGCAGTTCTTC. Encoded protein: CASSPGLYNEQFF.

This chain uses TRBV9 with TRBJ1-1; weak D call: TRBD1 (6 bases). The CDR3 is 14 residues long. Germline lookup yields CDR1 SGDLS and CDR2 YYNGEE. Trimming cost V 4 bases and J 0 bases, with 10 bases left between them. The CDR3 nucleotides are TGTGCCAGCAGCCAAGGACAGCTGAACACTGAAGCTTTCTTT. Its translation is CASSQGQLNTEAFF.

The CDR3 loop is CASSWGDRPDEETQYF. The CDR3 DNA follows: TGCGCCAGCAGCTGGGGTGACAGACCCGATGAAGAGACCCAGTACTTC. The chain uses TRBV5-1 and TRBJ2-5, with D possibly being TRBD1 (5 bases). There are 16 residues in the CDR3. Trimming took 3 bases from V and 3 from J, leaving 18 bases between them. Germline-derived CDR1 and CDR2 are SGHRS and YFSETQ.

The chain carries TRBV19 and TRBJ2-7, with 7 bases aligning to TRBD1. The CDR3 sequence is 14 residues long. Germline V lookup: CDR1 LNHDA, CDR2 SQIVND (reference sequence). Trimming cost V 4 bases and J 3 bases; bases outside gene matches: 6. Here the CDR3 DNA reads TGTGCCAGTAGTAGTCGGACAGGCCTCTACGAGCAGTACTTC. Encoded protein: CASSSRTGLYEQYF.

DNA of the CDR3: TGCAGCGTTGAAGTCAGGGGGCCAGATACGCAGTATTTT. Its translation is CSVEVRGPDTQYF. The gene calls are TRBV29-1 and TRBJ2-3; 8 positions match TRBD1. V was pared by 1 base and J by 4 bases, with 1 base of the junction left unmatched. This CDR3 has 13 residues. Looked up from germline, CDR1 is SQVTM and CDR2 is ANQGSEA.

This clone was observed a few times. This rearrangement joins TRBV29-1 to TRBJ1-1; 7 bases match TRBD1. The V segment lost 6 bases and the J segment 5 bases; nucleotides outside the gene matches: 6. The germline V gene encodes CDR1 SQVTM and CDR2 ANQGSEA. The CDR3 has 12 residues. The DNA of the CDR3 is TGCAGCGTGAACAGGGGTCGGACTGAAGCTTTCTTT. Translation: CSVNRGRTEAFF.